This TCR beta chain was identified during a study of T-cell reconstitution after alpha-beta-depleted transplantation in children. Notes on the study in general: Some patients owed their high day-60 TCRbeta diversity to surviving recipient T cells and thymic progenitors. By about two months after transplant, alpha-beta T cells reportedly arose from several hundred graft clones that had expanded. T cells produced anew were the main source of T-cell counts and diversity one year after transplant.

CDR3 size: 12 residues. V was pared by 6 bases and J by 10 bases, with 5 bases of the junction left unmatched. CDR1 and CDR2 from the germline V gene are KGHDR and SFDVKD. This clonotype was observed many times. What it binds is unknown. Unique molecular identifiers were used in preparing the TCRbeta library. TCRdb processed the PCR reads anew with MiXCR; each CDR3 protein has one entry. The sample holds around 700,000 distinct CDR3 sequences, roughly 13% seen once. V gene TRBV24-1 combines with J gene TRBJ2-1; TRBD2 matches 7 bases. The sequence derives from a girl under 10 years old with congenital amegakaryocytic thrombocytopenia, due to receive a stem cell transplant. Specimen: PBMCs, collected before TCRalphabeta/CD19-depleted stem cell transplant. The CDR3 protein is CATSRGAGEQFF. The CDR3 DNA sequence: TGTGCCACCAGTCGGGGAGCGGGAGAGCAGTTCTTC.